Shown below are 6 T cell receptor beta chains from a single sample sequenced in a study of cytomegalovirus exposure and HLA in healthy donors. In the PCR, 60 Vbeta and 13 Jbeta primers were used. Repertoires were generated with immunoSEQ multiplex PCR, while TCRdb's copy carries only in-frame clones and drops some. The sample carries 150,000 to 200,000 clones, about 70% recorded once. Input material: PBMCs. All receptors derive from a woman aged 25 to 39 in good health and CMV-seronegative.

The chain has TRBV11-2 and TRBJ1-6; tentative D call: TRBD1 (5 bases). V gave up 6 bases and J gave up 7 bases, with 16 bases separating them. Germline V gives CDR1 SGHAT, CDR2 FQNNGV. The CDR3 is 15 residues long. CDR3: CASRPGTGPNSPLHF. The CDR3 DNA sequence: TGTGCCAGCAGGCCCGGAACAGGTCCGAATTCACCCCTCCACTTT.

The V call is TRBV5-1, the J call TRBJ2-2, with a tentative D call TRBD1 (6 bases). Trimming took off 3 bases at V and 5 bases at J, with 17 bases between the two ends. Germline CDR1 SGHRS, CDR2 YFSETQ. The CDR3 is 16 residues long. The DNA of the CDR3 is TGCGCCAGCAGCTCCTTGCCGGGACAAACGACCGGGGAGCTGTTTTTT. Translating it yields CASSSLPGQTTGELFF.

This chain's CDR3 is CASRLKTGMNTGELFF. Written as DNA, the CDR3 is TGTGCCAGCAGACTAAAGACAGGGATGAACACCGGGGAGCTGTTTTTT. The chain combines TRBV7-6 with TRBJ2-2, with 7 bases lining up with TRBD1. Germline lookup yields CDR1 SGHVS and CDR2 FNYEAQ. Losses at the gene ends were 6 bases for V and 1 base for J; bases not matched to a gene: 8. The CDR3 has 16 amino acids. Looking up the rest from reference TRBV7-6 and TRBJ2-2 gives the full variable domain: GAGVSQSPRYKVTKRGQDVALRCDPISGHVSLYWYRQALGQGPEFLTYFNYEAQQDKSGLPNDRFSAERPEGSISTLTIQRTEQRDSAMYRCASRLKTGMNTGELFFGEGSRLTVL.

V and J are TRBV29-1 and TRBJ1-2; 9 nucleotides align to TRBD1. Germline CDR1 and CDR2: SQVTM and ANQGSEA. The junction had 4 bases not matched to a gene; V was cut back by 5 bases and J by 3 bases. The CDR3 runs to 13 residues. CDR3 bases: TGCAGCGTTAAGACAGGGGGGCACTATGGCTACACCTTC. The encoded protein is CSVKTGGHYGYTF.

The DNA for the CDR3 is TGCGCCAGCAGCCAAGATCTGACAGGTAACGAGCAGTACTTC. It translates to CASSQDLTGNEQYF. The chain carries TRBV4-3 and TRBJ2-5; D may be TRBD1 (6 bases). The J call may not be correct, given that the DNA end is closer to TRBJ2-7. Per the germline V gene, CDR1 is LGHNA and CDR2 is YSLEER. The CDR3 is made up of 14 amino acids.

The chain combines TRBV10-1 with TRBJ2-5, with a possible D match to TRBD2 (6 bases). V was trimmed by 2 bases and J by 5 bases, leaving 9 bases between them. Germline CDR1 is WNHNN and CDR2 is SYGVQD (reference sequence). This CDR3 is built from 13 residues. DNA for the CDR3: TGCGCCAGCAGTGAGGGAGGGATGGAGACCCAGTACTTC. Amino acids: CASSEGGMETQYF.